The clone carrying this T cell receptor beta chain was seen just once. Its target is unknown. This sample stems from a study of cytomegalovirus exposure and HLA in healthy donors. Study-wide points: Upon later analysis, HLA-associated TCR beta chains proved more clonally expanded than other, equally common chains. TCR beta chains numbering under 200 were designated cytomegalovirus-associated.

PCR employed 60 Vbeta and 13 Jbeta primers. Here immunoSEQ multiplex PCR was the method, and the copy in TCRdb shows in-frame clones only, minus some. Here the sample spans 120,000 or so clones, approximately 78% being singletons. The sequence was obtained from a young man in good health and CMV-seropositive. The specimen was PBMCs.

CDR3 in amino acids: CASNFEQVNTEAFF. Written as DNA, the CDR3 is TGTGCCAGCAACTTTGAACAGGTGAACACTGAAGCTTTCTTT. The chain employs TRBV7-9 and TRBJ1-1, with D tentatively TRBD1 (5 bases). This CDR3 is built from 14 residues. V was shortened by 7 bases and J by 0 bases, with 12 bases between the two germline ends. The germline V gene encodes CDR1 SEHNR and CDR2 FQNEAQ (reference sequence).